The 24 T cell receptor beta chains below come from one sample, sequenced in a study of hypomethylating agent response in myelodysplastic syndrome. Generated by immunoSEQ multiplex PCR, the TCRdb table keeps only in-frame clones and is missing some. The table has about 5,400 clones, 88% seen once. The sequenced sample was bone marrow, obtained before or after starting hypomethylating agent treatment for myelodysplastic syndrome (not recorded which). These receptors originate from a human donor with myelodysplastic syndrome.

The gene calls are TRBV6-6 and TRBJ2-1, with 12 bases lining up with TRBD1. Germline values: CDR1 MNHNY, CDR2 SVGAGI (reference sequence). The CDR3 totals 16 residues. Trimming took 0 bases from V and 7 from J; bases not matched to a gene: 4. The DNA of the CDR3 is TGTGCCAGCAGTTACTCGGGACAGGGGGCGCTTAATGAGCAGTTCTTC. This encodes CASSYSGQGALNEQFF.

The chain combines TRBV11-3 with TRBJ2-7; D gene unclear. Germline-derived CDR1 and CDR2 are SGHNT and YENEEA. V lost 5 bases to trimming and J lost 3 bases, with 11 bases between them. CDR3 size: 13 residues. The CDR3 nucleotides read TGTGCCAGCAGCCAATATTCGGGCTACGAGCAGTACTTC. It is translated as CASSQYSGYEQYF.

This chain connects TRBV19 to TRBJ1-1, with 7 bases that match TRBD1. CDR1 and CDR2 from the germline V gene are LNHDA and SQIVND (reference sequence). V shed 6 bases and J 6 bases; nucleotides not matched to a gene: 7. This CDR3 is 13 amino acids long. CDR3 amino acids: CASSNRGEAEAFF. The CDR3 DNA follows: TGTGCCAGTAGCAACAGGGGAGAGGCTGAAGCTTTCTTT.

The chain employs TRBV5-3 and TRBJ1-5; D remains unclear. TRBV5-3 is reported as an ORF; its role is uncertain. This CDR3 region has 16 residues. Trimming stripped 3 bases from V and 2 bases from J, with 15 bases between. This CDR3 reads CARSSPDPRGNQPQHF. In DNA form, the CDR3 reads TGTGCCAGAAGCTCCCCGGACCCGAGGGGCAATCAGCCCCAGCATTTT.

The V gene is TRBV5-4, the J gene TRBJ2-7; the D is unclear. The V gene's germline CDR1 is SGHNT and CDR2 YYREEE (reference sequence). The germline V and J ends were trimmed by 4 bases and 0 bases, with 17 bases remaining between them. The CDR3 has 16 residues. The CDR3 DNA is TGTGCCAGCAGCACCAGACTGGCGGAGAGCTCCTACGAGCAGTACTTC. It is translated as CASSTRLAESSYEQYF.

The genes are TRBV25-1 and TRBJ2-7; a weak D match, TRBD1 (6 bases). The CDR3 is made up of 17 amino acids. Per the germline V gene, CDR1 is MGHDK and CDR2 is SYGVNS. V lost 0 bases, J lost 9 bases, and 24 bases lay in between. The CDR3 region has the DNA TGTGCCAGCAGTGAATATACGGCCGGCGGCAGGGGCCTTGGGCAGTACTTC. Translating gives CASSEYTAGGRGLGQYF.

The chain links TRBV5-4 to TRBJ1-1; possible D gene TRBD1, 5 bases. CDR1 and CDR2 (germline): SGHNT, YYREEE (reference sequence). V lost 4 bases and J lost 11, with 12 bases in between. This CDR3 is 11 amino acids long. The CDR3 DNA reads as TGTGCCAGCAGCGGGTGGGACCGTGCTTTCTTT. Residues: CASSGWDRAFF.

The CDR3 DNA follows: TGCGCCAGCAGCTTGGAGGGCATATCTAGCACAGATACGCAGTATTTT. Encoded protein: CASSLEGISSTDTQYF. The chain carries TRBV5-1 and TRBJ2-3; the D is unclear. Germline V gives CDR1 SGHRS, CDR2 YFSETQ. The germline V and J ends were trimmed by 0 bases and 0 bases, with 11 bases remaining between them. This CDR3 is 16 amino acids long.

The CDR3 bases are TGTGCCAGCAGCTTAATCAGGGGGGCATCTTTCGGGGAGCTGTTTTTT. This codes for CASSLIRGASFGELFF. The J gene is TRBJ2-2, the V gene TRBV7-9, with D maybe TRBD1 (7 bases). V lost 2 bases to trimming and J lost 7 bases, with 17 bases between them. This CDR3 has 16 amino acids. Looked up from germline, CDR1 is SEHNR and CDR2 is FQNEAQ (reference sequence).

The V gene is TRBV30, the J gene TRBJ1-4, with 9 bases lining up with TRBD1. The CDR3 runs 12 residues. Germline CDR1 and CDR2: GTSNPN and SVGIG (reference sequence). Trimming removed 7 bases from V and 6 bases from J; junction bases left unmatched: 3. The CDR3 DNA reads TGTGCCTTGGGACAGGGCGATGAAAAACTGTTTTTT. This gives the protein CALGQGDEKLFF.

The gene calls are TRBV10-2 and TRBJ2-3; 10 bases map to TRBD1. The CDR3 is made up of 13 amino acids. The germline gives CDR1 WSHSY, CDR2 SAAADI. J lost 6 bases, V lost 6 bases, and 3 bases had no gene match. The CDR3 sequence: CASRPGQGDTQYF. DNA of the CDR3: TGCGCCAGCAGACCGGGACAGGGGGATACGCAGTATTTT.

The chain carries TRBV18 and TRBJ2-7; TRBD2 aligns across 9 bases. In germline, CDR1 is KGHSH, CDR2 LQKENI. CDR3 size: 15 residues. The J segment lost 7 bases and the V segment lost 1 base, leaving 8 bases of the junction unmatched. This CDR3 is CASSPRRGGLKEQYV. CDR3 in DNA: TGTGCCAGCTCACCACGGCGGGGGGGCCTGAAGGAGCAGTACGTC.

This clone is deemed medium-sized (0.01 to 0.1%). J is TRBJ2-1 and V is TRBV10-1; TRBD2 might be the D (5 bases). This CDR3 has 11 amino acids. CDR1 is WNHNN and CDR2 is SYGVQD in the germline V gene (reference sequence). Trimming stripped 4 bases from V and 7 bases from J, with 5 bases between. For the CDR3, the DNA is TGCGCCAGCAGTGGCGGGAATGAGCAGTTCTTC. This sequence encodes CASSGGNEQFF.

V and J are TRBV21-1 and TRBJ2-1; the table assigns TRBD2, which was not confirmed against the DNA. TRBV21-1 is deemed a pseudogene. This CDR3 is built from 16 residues. CDR3 bases: TGTGCCAGCAGCGCTAGCGGGGGGGCCGATAACAATGAGCAGTTCTTC. The encoded protein is CASSASGGADNNEQFF.

The chain has TRBV6-1 and TRBJ2-7; maybe TRBD2 (5 bases). From germline, CDR1 is MNHNS and CDR2 SASEGT. This CDR3 spans 16 amino acids. V was clipped by 1 base and J by 1 base, with 14 bases between them. CDR3 DNA: TGTGCCAGCAGTGAAGATTTGGGAGATGAATCCTACGAGCAGTACTTC. Its protein product is CASSEDLGDESYEQYF.

The chain uses TRBV5-1 and TRBJ2-7; 9 bases fit TRBD1. J was trimmed by 2 bases and V by 3 bases; bases with no gene match: 6. The CDR3 sequence is 15 residues long. Looked up from germline, CDR1 is SGHRS and CDR2 is YFSETQ. The CDR3 spells CASSSGQGFPYEQYF. As DNA, the CDR3 is TGCGCCAGCAGCTCGGGACAGGGATTTCCCTACGAGCAGTACTTC. Drawing the rest from reference TRBV5-1 and TRBJ2-7, the complete variable domain is KAGVTQTPRYLIKTRGQQVTLSCSPISGHRSVSWYQQTPGQGLQFLFEYFSETQRNKGNFPGRFSGRQFSNSRSEMNVSTLELGDSALYLCASSSGQGFPYEQYFGPGTRLTVT.

The CDR3: CASSSQVRDTEAFF. The CDR3, as DNA: TGTGCCAGCAGCTCCCAGGTGAGGGACACTGAAGCTTTCTTT. The rearrangement joins TRBV7-8 to TRBJ1-1; no reliable D call. Germline V gene lookup returns CDR1 SGHVS and CDR2 FQNEAQ. The CDR3 runs to 14 residues. Between the trimmed V and J ends, which lost 4 bases and 3 bases, there was a span of 12 bases.

This chain's CDR3 is CASSLIGAFWGYTF. Written as DNA, the CDR3 is TGTGCCAGCAGCTTGATAGGGGCGTTTTGGGGCTACACCTTC. V and J are TRBV5-6 and TRBJ1-2; D may be TRBD1 (5 bases). The length of the CDR3 is 14 residues. Germline loops: CDR1 SGHDT, CDR2 YYEEEE. V lost 1 base and J lost 8, with 15 bases in between.

The V gene is TRBV30, the J gene TRBJ1-5; 7 nucleotides line up with TRBD1. CDR1 and CDR2 from the germline V gene are GTSNPN and SVGIG (reference sequence). There are 13 residues in the CDR3. Losses at the gene ends were 5 bases for V and 7 bases for J; bases not matched to a gene: 8. The CDR3 here is CAWAAGGGQPQHF. In nucleotides, the CDR3 is TGTGCCTGGGCGGCAGGGGGTGGGCAGCCCCAGCATTTT.

This chain joins TRBV6-5 and TRBJ2-7; 8 bases map to TRBD2. The junction had 7 bases not matched to a gene; V was cut back by 6 bases and J by 0 bases. The CDR3 has 15 amino acids. Germline lookup yields CDR1 MNHEY and CDR2 SVGAGI. The CDR3 nucleotides are TGTGCCAGCAGCCCGACGGGGGGGGGCTCCTACGAGCAGTACTTC. Its translation is CASSPTGGGSYEQYF.

This chain connects TRBV19 to TRBJ1-2; perhaps TRBD1 as D (5 bases). Germline V gene data show CDR1 as LNHDA and CDR2 as SQIVND (reference sequence). The CDR3 has 15 residues. Trimming took 3 bases from V and 5 from J, leaving 16 bases between them. The CDR3 DNA reads TGTGCCAGTAGTATCATATCCGGGACTCAGTATGGCTACACCTTC. This sequence encodes CASSIISGTQYGYTF.

This clone appeared once. The chain is built from TRBV30 and TRBJ1-1; no definite D call. The CDR3 is 12 amino acids. Germline V gene lookup returns CDR1 GTSNPN and CDR2 SVGIG (reference sequence). V was cut by 4 bases and J by 2 bases, with 8 bases left in between. The CDR3 bases are TGTGCCTGGACATCCCCCAACACTGAAGCTTTCTTT. This sequence encodes CAWTSPNTEAFF.

This clone was seen only once. The CDR3 reads CASSRTPPGWYF. The DNA of the CDR3 is TGTGCCAGCAGTCGGACCCCCCCAGGGTGGTACTTC. The chain uses TRBV6-6 and TRBJ2-7, with D possibly being TRBD1 (5 bases). Germline CDR1 and CDR2: MNHNY and SVGAGI (reference sequence). The CDR3 runs to 12 residues. V shed 5 bases and J shed 12 bases, with 17 bases lying between them.

The CDR3 reads CASTGTGGNTEAFF. The CDR3 nucleotides are TGCGCCAGCACCGGGACAGGGGGTAACACTGAAGCTTTCTTT. V usage is TRBV5-1 and J usage is TRBJ1-1, with 11 positions matching TRBD1. Losses at the gene ends were 6 bases for V and 2 bases for J; bases not matched to a gene: 3. The length of the CDR3 is 14 residues. Germline V lookup: CDR1 SGHRS, CDR2 YFSETQ.